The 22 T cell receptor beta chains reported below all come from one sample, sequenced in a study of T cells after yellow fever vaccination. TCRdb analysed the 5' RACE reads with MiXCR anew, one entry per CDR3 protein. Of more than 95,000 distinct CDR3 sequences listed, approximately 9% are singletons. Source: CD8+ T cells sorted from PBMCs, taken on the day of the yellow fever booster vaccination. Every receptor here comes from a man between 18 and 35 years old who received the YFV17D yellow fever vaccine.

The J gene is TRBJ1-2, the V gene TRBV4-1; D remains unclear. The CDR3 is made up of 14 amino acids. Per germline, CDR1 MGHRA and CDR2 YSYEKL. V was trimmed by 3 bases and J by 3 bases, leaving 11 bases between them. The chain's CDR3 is CASSHTGEHYGYTF. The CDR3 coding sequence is TGCGCCAGCAGCCATACGGGAGAGCACTATGGCTACACCTTC.

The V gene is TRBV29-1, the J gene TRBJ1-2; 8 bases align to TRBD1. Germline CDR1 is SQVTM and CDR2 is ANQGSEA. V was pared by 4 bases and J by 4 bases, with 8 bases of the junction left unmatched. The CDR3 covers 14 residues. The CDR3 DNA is TGCAGCGTTGGCCCGATCGGGACAGGCTATGGCTACACCTTC. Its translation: CSVGPIGTGYGYTF.

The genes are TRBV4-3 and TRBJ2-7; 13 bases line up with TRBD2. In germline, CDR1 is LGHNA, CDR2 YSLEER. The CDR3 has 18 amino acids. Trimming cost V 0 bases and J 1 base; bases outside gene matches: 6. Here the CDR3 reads CASSQDTSGGAHSYEQYF. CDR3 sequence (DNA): TGCGCCAGCAGCCAAGATACTAGCGGGGGGGCCCATTCCTACGAGCAGTACTTC.

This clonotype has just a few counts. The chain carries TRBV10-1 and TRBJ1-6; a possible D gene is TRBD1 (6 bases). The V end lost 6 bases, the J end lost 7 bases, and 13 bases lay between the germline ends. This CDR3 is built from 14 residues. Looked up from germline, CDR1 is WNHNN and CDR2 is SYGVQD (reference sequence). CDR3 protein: CASRADRGNSPLHF. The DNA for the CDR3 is TGCGCCAGCAGGGCGGACAGAGGAAATTCACCCCTCCACTTT.

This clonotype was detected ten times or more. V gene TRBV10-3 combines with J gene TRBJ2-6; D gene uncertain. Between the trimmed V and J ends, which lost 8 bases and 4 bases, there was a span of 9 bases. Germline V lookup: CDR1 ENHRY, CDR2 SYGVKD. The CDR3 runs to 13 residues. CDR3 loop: CAISVLGANVLTF. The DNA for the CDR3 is TGTGCCATCTCAGTTTTGGGGGCCAACGTCCTGACTTTC.

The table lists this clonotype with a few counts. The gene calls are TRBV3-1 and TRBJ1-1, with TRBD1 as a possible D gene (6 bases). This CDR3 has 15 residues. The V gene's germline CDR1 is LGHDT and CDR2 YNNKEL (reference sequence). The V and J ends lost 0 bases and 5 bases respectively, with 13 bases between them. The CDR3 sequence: CASSQDRGSETEAFF. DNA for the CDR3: TGTGCCAGCAGCCAAGATAGGGGGTCAGAGACTGAAGCTTTCTTT.

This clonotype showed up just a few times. CDR3 DNA sequence: TGCGCCAGCAGCCAGGGGCTGGGAGAAGCTTTCTTT. It specifies CASSQGLGEAFF. The genes are TRBV4-3 and TRBJ1-1; possibly TRBD1 for D (5 bases). Germline V gene data show CDR1 as LGHNA and CDR2 as YSLEER. V was pared by 3 bases and J by 8 bases, with 10 bases between. The CDR3 loop spans 12 amino acids.

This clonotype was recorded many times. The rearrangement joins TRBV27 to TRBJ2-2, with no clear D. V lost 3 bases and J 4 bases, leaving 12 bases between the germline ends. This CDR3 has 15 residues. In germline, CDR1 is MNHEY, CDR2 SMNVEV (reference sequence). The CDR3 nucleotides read TGTGCCAGCAGTTTGGTACCAGGCGGCACCGGGGAGCTGTTTTTT. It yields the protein CASSLVPGGTGELFF.

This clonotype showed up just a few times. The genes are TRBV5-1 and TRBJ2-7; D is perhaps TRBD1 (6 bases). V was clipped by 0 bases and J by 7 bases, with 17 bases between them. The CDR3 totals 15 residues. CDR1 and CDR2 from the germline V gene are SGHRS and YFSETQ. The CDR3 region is CASSLDGTPAGEQYF. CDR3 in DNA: TGCGCCAGCAGCTTGGATGGGACACCGGCTGGGGAGCAGTACTTC. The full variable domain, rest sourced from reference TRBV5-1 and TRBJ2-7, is KAGVTQTPRYLIKTRGQQVTLSCSPISGHRSVSWYQQTPGQGLQFLFEYFSETQRNKGNFPGRFSGRQFSNSRSEMNVSTLELGDSALYLCASSLDGTPAGEQYFGPGTRLTVT.

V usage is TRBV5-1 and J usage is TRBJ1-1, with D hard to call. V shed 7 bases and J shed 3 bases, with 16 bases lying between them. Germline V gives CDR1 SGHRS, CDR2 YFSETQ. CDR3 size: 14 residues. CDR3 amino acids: CASGPFATDTEAFF. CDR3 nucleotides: TGCGCCAGCGGCCCGTTTGCGACCGACACTGAAGCTTTCTTT.

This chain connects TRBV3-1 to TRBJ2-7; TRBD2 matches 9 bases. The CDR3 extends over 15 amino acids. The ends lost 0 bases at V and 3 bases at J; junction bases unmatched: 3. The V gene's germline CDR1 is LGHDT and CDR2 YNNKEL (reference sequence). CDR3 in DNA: TGTGCCAGCAGCCAAGATCCTAGCGGGGTCTACGAGCAGTACGTC. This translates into CASSQDPSGVYEQYV.

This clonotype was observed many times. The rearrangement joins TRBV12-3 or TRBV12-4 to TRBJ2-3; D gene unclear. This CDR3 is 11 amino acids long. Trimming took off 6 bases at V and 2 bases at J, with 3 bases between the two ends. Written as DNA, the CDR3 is TGTGCCAGCAGCTCCACAGATACGCAGTATTTT. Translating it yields CASSSTDTQYF.

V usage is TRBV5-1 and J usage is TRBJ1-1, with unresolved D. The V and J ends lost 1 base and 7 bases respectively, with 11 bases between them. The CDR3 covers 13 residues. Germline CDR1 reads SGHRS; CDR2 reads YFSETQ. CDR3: CASSLRPAFEAFF. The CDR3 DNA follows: TGCGCCAGCAGCTTGAGGCCAGCCTTTGAAGCTTTCTTT. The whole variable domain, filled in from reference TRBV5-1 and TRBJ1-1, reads KAGVTQTPRYLIKTRGQQVTLSCSPISGHRSVSWYQQTPGQGLQFLFEYFSETQRNKGNFPGRFSGRQFSNSRSEMNVSTLELGDSALYLCASSLRPAFEAFFGQGTRLTVV.

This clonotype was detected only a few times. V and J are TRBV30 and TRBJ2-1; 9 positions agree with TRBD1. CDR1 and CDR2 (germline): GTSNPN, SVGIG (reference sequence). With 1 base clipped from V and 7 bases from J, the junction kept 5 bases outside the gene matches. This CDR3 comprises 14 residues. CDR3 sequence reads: CAWSAGQGLNEQFF. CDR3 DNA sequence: TGTGCCTGGAGTGCTGGACAGGGGTTAAATGAGCAGTTCTTC.

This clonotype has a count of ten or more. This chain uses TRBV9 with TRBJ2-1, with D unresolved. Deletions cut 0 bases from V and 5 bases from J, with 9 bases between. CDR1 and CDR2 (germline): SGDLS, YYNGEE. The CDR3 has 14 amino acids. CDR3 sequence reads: CASSVAGWDNEQFF. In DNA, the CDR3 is TGTGCCAGCAGCGTAGCTGGATGGGACAATGAGCAGTTCTTC.

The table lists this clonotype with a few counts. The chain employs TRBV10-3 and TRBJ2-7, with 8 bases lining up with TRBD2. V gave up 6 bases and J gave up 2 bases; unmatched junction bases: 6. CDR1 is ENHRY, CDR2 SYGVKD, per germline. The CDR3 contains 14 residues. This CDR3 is CAIRNSGEPYEQYV. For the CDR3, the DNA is TGTGCCATCAGGAATAGCGGGGAGCCCTACGAGCAGTACGTC.

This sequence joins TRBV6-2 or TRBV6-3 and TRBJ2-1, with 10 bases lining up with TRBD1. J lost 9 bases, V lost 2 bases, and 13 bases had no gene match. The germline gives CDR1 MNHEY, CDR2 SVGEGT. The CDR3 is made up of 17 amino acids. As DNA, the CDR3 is TGTGCCAGCAGTTACCCCCTCGGGGACAGGGGAGATGGTGAGCAGTTCTTC. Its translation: CASSYPLGDRGDGEQFF.

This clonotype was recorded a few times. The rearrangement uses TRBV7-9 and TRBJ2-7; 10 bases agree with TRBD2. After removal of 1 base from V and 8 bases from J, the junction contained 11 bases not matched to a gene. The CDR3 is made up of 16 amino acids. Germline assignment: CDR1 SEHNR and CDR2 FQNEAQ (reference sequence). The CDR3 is CASSLGLASGGLQQYV. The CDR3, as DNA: TGTGCCAGCAGCTTAGGGTTGGCTAGCGGGGGCCTTCAGCAGTACGTC.

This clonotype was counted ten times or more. CDR3 amino acids: CASSQEHENIQYF. CDR3 coding DNA: TGCGCCAGCAGCCAAGAACACGAAAACATTCAGTACTTC. The chain has TRBV4-1 and TRBJ2-4; D gene ambiguous. The CDR3 spans 13 residues. Germline-derived CDR1 and CDR2 are MGHRA and YSYEKL. The V end lost 0 bases, the J end lost 5 bases, and 5 bases lay between the germline ends.

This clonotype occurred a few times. CDR3: CASSQARNEQFF. Written as DNA, the CDR3 is TGTGCCAGCAGCCAAGCCCGGAATGAGCAGTTCTTC. The genes are TRBV4-2 and TRBJ2-1; D is ambiguous. Germline assignment: CDR1 LGHNA and CDR2 YNFKEQ. The CDR3 loop spans 12 amino acids. Deletions cut 1 base from V and 7 bases from J, with 5 bases between.

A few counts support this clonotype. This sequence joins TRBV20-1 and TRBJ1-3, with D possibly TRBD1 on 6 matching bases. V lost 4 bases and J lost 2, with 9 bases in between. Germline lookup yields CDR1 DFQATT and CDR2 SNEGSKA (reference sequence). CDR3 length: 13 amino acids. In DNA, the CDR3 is TGCAGTGCTAACAGGGACACTGGAAACACCATATATTTT. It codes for CSANRDTGNTIYF.

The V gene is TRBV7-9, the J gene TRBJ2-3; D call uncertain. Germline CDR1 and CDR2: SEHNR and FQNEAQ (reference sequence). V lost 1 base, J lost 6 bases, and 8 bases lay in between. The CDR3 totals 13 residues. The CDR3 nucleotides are TGTGCCAGCAGCTTAGTGGTGGGGGATACGCAGTATTTT. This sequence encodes CASSLVVGDTQYF.